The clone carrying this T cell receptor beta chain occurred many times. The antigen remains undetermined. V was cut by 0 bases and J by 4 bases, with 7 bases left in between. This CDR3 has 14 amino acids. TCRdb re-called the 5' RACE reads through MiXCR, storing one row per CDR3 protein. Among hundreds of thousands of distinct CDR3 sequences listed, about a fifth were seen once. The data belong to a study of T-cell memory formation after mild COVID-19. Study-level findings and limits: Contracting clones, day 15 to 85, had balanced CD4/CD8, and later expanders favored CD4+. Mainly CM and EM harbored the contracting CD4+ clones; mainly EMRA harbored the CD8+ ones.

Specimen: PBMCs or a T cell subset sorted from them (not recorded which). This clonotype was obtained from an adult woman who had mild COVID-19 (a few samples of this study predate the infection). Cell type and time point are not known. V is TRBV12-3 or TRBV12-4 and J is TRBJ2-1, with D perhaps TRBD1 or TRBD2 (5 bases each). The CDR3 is CASSLAGRYNEQFF. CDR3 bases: TGTGCCAGCAGTTTAGCGGGACGATACAATGAGCAGTTCTTC.